One sample yielded the 24 T cell receptor beta chains listed below, sequenced in a study of CD8+ T cells in alopecia areata. Described treatment: oral pan-JAK inhibitor, 5-10 mg twice daily. After isolation, RNA underwent reverse transcription to generate cDNA as the sequencing template. Clones were read by immunoSEQ multiplex PCR, and TCRdb kept only the in-frame ones, dropping some. The sample yields over 150,000 clones, about three fifths seen once. The sequencing used CD8+ T cells sorted from blood, collected at week 24, from a patient treated with tofacitinib. Every receptor here comes from a human donor with alopecia areata.

Only one count was recorded for this clone. The chain joins TRBV30 to TRBJ1-3; D remains ambiguous. Trimming removed 3 bases at V and 0 bases at J, with 6 bases between. Germline-derived CDR1 and CDR2 are GTSNPN and SVGIG (reference sequence). The CDR3 is 13 amino acids. The CDR3 DNA sequence: TGTGCCTGGAGGATTAACTCTGGAAACACCATATATTTT. Its protein product is CAWRINSGNTIYF.

This clone has only a few counts. CDR3 coding DNA: TGTGCCAGCAGTTTACGGGACAGGGTTGGAGAGACCCAGTACTTC. It is translated as CASSLRDRVGETQYF. The chain has TRBV27 and TRBJ2-5, with 9 bases identical to TRBD1. The CDR3 loop spans 15 amino acids. The germline gives CDR1 MNHEY, CDR2 SMNVEV (reference sequence). The V gene end was trimmed by 2 bases and the J gene end by 4 bases; junction bases not matched to a gene: 5.

This chain joins TRBV4-2 and TRBJ1-5; D is ambiguous. From germline, CDR1 is LGHNA and CDR2 YNFKEQ. This CDR3 is built from 14 residues. The V end lost 2 bases, the J end lost 3 bases, and 8 bases lay between the germline ends. The DNA of the CDR3 is TGTGCCAGCAGCCAAACGCAGTTCAATCAGCCCCAGCATTTT. The encoded protein is CASSQTQFNQPQHF.

This chain joins TRBV5-1 and TRBJ1-2; 9 bases agree with TRBD1. There are 14 residues in the CDR3. V lost 5 bases, J lost 5 bases, and 7 bases stayed unmatched. The germline V gene has CDR1 SGHRS and CDR2 YFSETQ. The CDR3 sequence is CASSPGTGRYGYTF. As DNA, the CDR3 is TGCGCCAGCAGTCCCGGGACAGGGAGATATGGCTACACCTTC.

J is TRBJ1-1 and V is TRBV4-2, with D unclear. This CDR3 is 14 amino acids long. The germline gives CDR1 LGHNA, CDR2 YNFKEQ. V shed 0 bases and J shed 0 bases, with 5 bases lying between them. In nucleotides, the CDR3 is TGTGCCAGCAGCCAAGATGCCCTGAACACTGAAGCTTTCTTT. This sequence encodes CASSQDALNTEAFF.

The chain has TRBV5-6 and TRBJ2-5; weak D call: TRBD2 (5 bases). The CDR3 runs to 12 residues. Per the germline V gene, CDR1 is SGHDT and CDR2 is YYEEEE. V lost 2 bases, J lost 5 bases, and 7 bases lay in between. CDR3 sequence (DNA): TGTGCCAGCAGCTTAGCGGTGGAGACCCAGTACTTC. Amino acids: CASSLAVETQYF.

This clone occurred a few times. The rearrangement joins TRBV29-1 to TRBJ2-5, with 8 bases lining up with TRBD2. Per germline, CDR1 SQVTM and CDR2 ANQGSEA. The CDR3 consists of 14 residues. Trimming at V came to 4 bases and at J to 0 bases, leaving 4 bases not matched to a gene. CDR3: CSVGPGGYQETQYF. CDR3 nucleotide sequence: TGCAGCGTTGGCCCGGGAGGGTACCAAGAGACCCAGTACTTC.

CDR3 sequence: CASSLRGLRSQFF. CDR3 bases: TGTGCCAGCAGTTTACGGGGACTTCGTTCACAGTTCTTC. The chain recombines TRBV28 with TRBJ2-1, with D possibly matching TRBD2 (6 bases). Between the trimmed V and J ends, which lost 2 bases and 13 bases, there was a span of 15 bases. The germline CDR1 and CDR2 sequences are MDHEN and SYDVKM. The CDR3 has 13 residues.

The chain carries TRBV15 and TRBJ2-3; D may be TRBD2 (5 bases). Trimming pared 1 base from V and 1 base from J, leaving 12 bases between. The germline V gene encodes CDR1 LNHNV and CDR2 YYDKDF (reference sequence). The CDR3 runs to 16 residues. The CDR3 region is CATSRVNSRGTDTQYF. The CDR3 DNA sequence: TGTGCCACCAGCAGAGTTAATTCGAGGGGCACAGATACGCAGTATTTT.

The CDR3 sequence is CAWSRTVLPPSGYGYTF. In DNA form, the CDR3 reads TGTGCCTGGAGTCGGACAGTGTTACCTCCATCGGGCTATGGCTACACCTTC. J is TRBJ1-2 and V is TRBV30, with D possibly being TRBD1 (6 bases). The V and J ends lost 2 bases and 4 bases respectively, with 23 bases between them. This CDR3 comprises 17 residues. CDR1 GTSNPN and CDR2 SVGIG come from the germline V gene (reference sequence).

This clone was recorded once. Other nucleotide sequences from this sample produce the same CDR3. The chain is built from TRBV11-2 and TRBJ2-7, with a possible D match to TRBD1 (5 bases). The CDR3 spans 14 residues. The germline CDR1 and CDR2 sequences are SGHAT and FQNNGV. The V end lost 1 base, the J end lost 3 bases, and 10 bases lay between the germline ends. The CDR3, as DNA: TGTGCCAGCAGCTTAGGTCAGGGTGACTACGAGCAGTACTTC. Translation: CASSLGQGDYEQYF.

This chain joins TRBV29-1 and TRBJ1-1; D is ambiguous. The CDR3 runs to 13 residues. The V end lost 3 bases, the J end lost 3 bases, and 11 bases lay between the germline ends. CDR1 is SQVTM, CDR2 ANQGSEA, per germline. CDR3 residues: CSVDTPGDTEAFF. CDR3 DNA: TGCAGCGTTGACACGCCCGGGGACACTGAAGCTTTCTTT.

This chain links TRBV6-5 with TRBJ2-3, with 8 bases fitting TRBD2. The V and J ends lost 6 bases and 4 bases, in that order; junction bases with no gene match: 6. This CDR3 comprises 14 residues. In germline, CDR1 is MNHEY, CDR2 SVGAGI. The CDR3 here is CASSPGGPADTQYF. The CDR3 DNA follows: TGTGCCAGCAGCCCGGGGGGGCCTGCAGATACGCAGTATTTT.

This clone has just a few counts. This sequence joins TRBV20-1 and TRBJ2-1; D ambiguous. The CDR3 is 10 amino acids. The germline V gene encodes CDR1 DFQATT and CDR2 SNEGSKA (reference sequence). Trimming stripped 5 bases from V and 10 bases from J, with 9 bases between. This chain's CDR3 is CSAVWEEQFF. The CDR3 DNA reads TGCAGTGCTGTGTGGGAAGAGCAGTTCTTC.

The rearrangement uses TRBV5-1 and TRBJ2-4; maybe TRBD2 (7 bases). Germline values: CDR1 SGHRS, CDR2 YFSETQ. Trimming took 3 bases from V and 7 from J, leaving 14 bases between them. The length of the CDR3 is 14 residues. CDR3 sequence reads: CASSSSGEGNIQYF. In nucleotides, the CDR3 is TGCGCCAGCAGCTCCTCAGGGGAGGGGAACATTCAGTACTTC. Based on the CDR3 plus reference TRBV5-1 and TRBJ2-4, the full variable domain is KAGVTQTPRYLIKTRGQQVTLSCSPISGHRSVSWYQQTPGQGLQFLFEYFSETQRNKGNFPGRFSGRQFSNSRSEMNVSTLELGDSALYLCASSSSGEGNIQYFGAGTRLSVL.

This clone appeared a few times. The CDR3, as DNA: TGTGCCAGCAGCCCAGGACAGGCCAGCTCCTACGAGCAGTACTTC. Protein sequence: CASSPGQASSYEQYF. This chain connects TRBV7-9 to TRBJ2-7, with 7 positions matching TRBD1. The CDR3 has 15 residues. The J segment lost 0 bases and the V segment lost 5 bases, leaving 7 bases of the junction unmatched. The germline V gene encodes CDR1 SEHNR and CDR2 FQNEAQ (reference sequence).

The J gene is TRBJ1-5, the V gene TRBV13; tentatively, D is TRBD1 (5 bases). CDR1 is PRHDT, CDR2 FYEKMQ, per germline (reference sequence). This CDR3 comprises 12 residues. Trimming shortened V by 8 bases and J by 9 bases, and 14 bases separated the two germline ends. The CDR3 reads CASARGSGPQHF. The CDR3 nucleotides are TGTGCCAGCGCTAGGGGATCCGGGCCCCAGCATTTT.

The gene calls are TRBV10-2 and TRBJ2-3; D possibly corresponds to TRBD1 (6 bases). Germline loops: CDR1 WSHSY, CDR2 SAAADI. Trimming took 3 bases from V and 14 from J, leaving 21 bases between them. The CDR3 is 14 amino acids. CDR3 nucleotides: TGCGCCAGCAGTGAAGACACCAGACCGGACAGTCCGTATTTT. It is translated as CASSEDTRPDSPYF.

The sample holds a few counts of this clone. The V gene is TRBV28, the J gene TRBJ2-5, with D perhaps matching TRBD2 (5 bases). This CDR3 region has 13 residues. Trimming removed 7 bases at V and 1 base at J, with 10 bases between. From germline, CDR1 is MDHEN and CDR2 SYDVKM. The CDR3 DNA follows: TGTGCCAGCACCTTCGGGATCCAAGAGACCCAGTACTTC. Its protein product is CASTFGIQETQYF.

This clone was counted a few times. V and J are TRBV29-1 and TRBJ2-7, with TRBD1 matching over 7 bases. The CDR3 has 14 amino acids. The germline gives CDR1 SQVTM, CDR2 ANQGSEA. V was clipped by 6 bases and J by 4 bases; unmatched bases: 12. The CDR3 sequence: CSVLTRTGGYEQYF. The CDR3 DNA reads as TGCAGCGTCCTAACCCGGACAGGCGGATACGAGCAGTACTTC.

The chain has TRBV5-6 and TRBJ2-5; possibly TRBD1 for D (6 bases). The CDR3 is 14 amino acids. Germline V CDR1 and CDR2: SGHDT, YYEEEE. Deletions cut 0 bases from V and 5 bases from J, with 11 bases between. Here the CDR3 reads CASSLAAGDETQYF. CDR3 coding DNA: TGTGCCAGCAGCTTGGCCGCAGGGGACGAGACCCAGTACTTC.

This clone was seen only a few times. The rearrangement uses TRBV30 and TRBJ1-1; TRBD1 is a possible D gene (6 bases). The V end was cut by 8 bases, the J end by 5 bases, with 15 bases between. The germline CDR1 and CDR2 sequences are GTSNPN and SVGIG (reference sequence). This CDR3 has 12 residues. CDR3 loop: CAGYRDLTEAFF. DNA of the CDR3: TGTGCCGGCTACAGGGATTTGACTGAAGCTTTCTTT.

The chain couples TRBV5-1 to TRBJ2-6; the match to TRBD2 covers 7 bases. This CDR3 is built from 17 residues. J gave up 0 bases and V 4 bases, and 7 bases lay outside the gene matches. CDR1 and CDR2 (germline): SGHRS, YFSETQ. For the CDR3, the DNA is TGCGCCAGCAGCGGGGCTAGCGGCCGCTCTGGGGCCAACGTCCTGACTTTC. This codes for CASSGASGRSGANVLTF.

The rearrangement links TRBV27 to TRBJ1-5; D may be TRBD1 (5 bases). Germline-derived CDR1 and CDR2 are MNHEY and SMNVEV (reference sequence). There are 15 residues in the CDR3. V gave up 2 bases and J gave up 4 bases, with 12 bases separating them. This CDR3 is CASSLTPHRNQPQHF. CDR3 DNA: TGTGCCAGCAGTTTAACCCCTCACAGGAATCAGCCCCAGCATTTT.